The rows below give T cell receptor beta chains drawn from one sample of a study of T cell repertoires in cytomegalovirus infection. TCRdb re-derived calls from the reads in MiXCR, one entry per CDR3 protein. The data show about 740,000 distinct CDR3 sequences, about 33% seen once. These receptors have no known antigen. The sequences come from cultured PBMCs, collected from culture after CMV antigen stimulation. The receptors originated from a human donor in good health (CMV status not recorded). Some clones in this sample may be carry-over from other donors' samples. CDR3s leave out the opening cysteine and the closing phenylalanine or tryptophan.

ASSLGQLEGHQETQY | 15 | TRBJ2-5 | TRBV5-1
ASAGGGVYGYT | 11 | TRBJ1-2 | TRBV6-2/TRBV6-3
ASSSPAGRTPLH | 12 | TRBJ1-6 | TRBV7-9
ASSWTRGGGEKLF | 13 | TRBJ1-4 | TRBV12-3/TRBV12-4
ASSLGTLGETQY | 12 | TRBJ2-5 | TRBV5-1
ASSYTAGGATYEQY | 14 | TRBJ2-7 | TRBV7-2
ATSDLGTGTDTQY | 13 | TRBJ2-3 | TRBV24-1
ASSPHRFSSGANVLT | 15 | TRBJ2-6 | TRBV7-8
ASSPTSGVHEQY | 12 | TRBJ2-7 | TRBV5-1
ASSRTSGRPLTDTQY | 15 | TRBJ2-3 | TRBV7-4
ASSFPPSYNEQF | 12 | TRBJ2-1 | TRBV27
ASSFYRGTYEQY | 12 | TRBJ2-7 | TRBV7-2
ASSELGTGGDTEAF | 14 | TRBJ1-1 | TRBV18
ASSPAGFGTDTQY | 13 | TRBJ2-3 | TRBV11-2
ASSPRASGQGSNQPQH | 16 | TRBJ1-5 | TRBV18
ASSSDTGHGNIQY | 13 | TRBJ2-4 | TRBV7-8
ASSLVTGAPETQY | 13 | TRBJ2-5 | TRBV5-4
ASGETGQPQH | 10 | TRBJ1-5 | TRBV12-5
ASRAAGGTDTQY | 12 | TRBJ2-3 | TRBV12-3/TRBV12-4
ASSLDGANYGYT | 12 | TRBJ1-2 | TRBV7-2
ASSALGRGRGETQY | 14 | TRBJ2-5 | TRBV28
ASRTKNIQY | 9 | TRBJ2-4 | TRBV2
ASSVEGKWNSPLH | 13 | TRBJ1-6 | TRBV11-2
ASNQGWQPQH | 10 | TRBJ1-5 | TRBV12-3/TRBV12-4
ASSLVGTAPGTDTQY | 15 | TRBJ2-3 | TRBV7-2
ASSLGQATGNTIY | 13 | TRBJ1-3 | TRBV12-3/TRBV12-4
ASSLERGDTEAF | 12 | TRBJ1-1 | TRBV28